This is a list of T cell receptor beta chains from one sample in a study of blood T cells in healthy people across ages. TCRdb recomputed calls from the 5' RACE reads with MiXCR, one row per CDR3 protein. The sample consists of about a million distinct CDR3 sequences, under 50% of them appearing once. The sample comprised blood. All receptors derive from a man aged 30-40 years in good health. CDR3s include the opening cysteine and the closing phenylalanine or tryptophan. D genes are given only for firm matches. Some rows mark clone size as missing; the rest say once, few, many or name a class of expanded clone.

abundance: few; v_gene: TRBV20-1; d_gene: NA; j_gene: TRBJ2-7; CDR3nt: TGCAGTGCTAGAGATGCTGGCTACGAGCAGTACTTC; CDR3aa: CSARDAGYEQYF
abundance: NA; v_gene: TRBV9; d_gene: NA; j_gene: TRBJ2-7; CDR3nt: TGTGCCAGCAGCGTAGACAGGGACTCCTACAAGCAGTACTTC; CDR3aa: CASSVDRDSYKQYF
abundance: NA; v_gene: TRBV4-1; d_gene: NA; j_gene: TRBJ2-1; CDR3nt: TGCGCCAGCAGCCAAGATCAGGGTAGCTCCTACAATGAGCAGTTCTTC; CDR3aa: CASSQDQGSSYNEQFF
abundance: many; v_gene: TRBV9; d_gene: TRBD2; j_gene: TRBJ2-3; CDR3nt: TGTGCCAGCAGCCTCACAGGACTAGCGGGGAGCACAGATACGCAGTATTTT; CDR3aa: CASSLTGLAGSTDTQYF
abundance: NA; v_gene: TRBV10-3; d_gene: NA; j_gene: TRBJ2-3; CDR3nt: TGTGCCATCAGTGAGGAGGGGGTACCAGATACGCAGTATTTT; CDR3aa: CAISEEGVPDTQYF
abundance: few; v_gene: TRBV11-2; d_gene: NA; j_gene: TRBJ2-7; CDR3nt: TGTGCCAGCAGTTACGACACCTACTCCTCCTACGAGCAGTACTTC; CDR3aa: CASSYDTYSSYEQYF
abundance: many; v_gene: TRBV6-6; d_gene: NA; j_gene: TRBJ2-7; CDR3nt: TGTGCCAGCAGTGGGACCTCTTGGGCCTACGAGCAGTACTTC; CDR3aa: CASSGTSWAYEQYF
abundance: few; v_gene: TRBV11-1; d_gene: NA; j_gene: TRBJ2-1; CDR3nt: TGTGCCAGCAGCGAATCGGCGGCCGACTCCAATGAGCAGTTCTTC; CDR3aa: CASSESAADSNEQFF
abundance: many; v_gene: TRBV6-2/TRBV6-3; d_gene: NA; j_gene: TRBJ2-1; CDR3nt: TGTGCCAGCACCCGCCCTAATTACAATGAGCAGTTCTTC; CDR3aa: CASTRPNYNEQFF
abundance: few; v_gene: TRBV4-1; d_gene: NA; j_gene: TRBJ2-7; CDR3nt: TGCGCCAGCAGCCGCACAGGGTTAGGCTACGAGCAGTACTTC; CDR3aa: CASSRTGLGYEQYF
abundance: few; v_gene: TRBV6-5; d_gene: NA; j_gene: TRBJ2-7; CDR3nt: TGTGCCAGCAGTCCTACAGGAAGGACCTACGAGCAGTACTTC; CDR3aa: CASSPTGRTYEQYF
abundance: NA; v_gene: TRBV12-3/TRBV12-4; d_gene: NA; j_gene: TRBJ2-2; CDR3nt: TGTGCCAGCAGTTTTAGACAGAACACCGGGGAGCTGTTTTTT; CDR3aa: CASSFRQNTGELFF